Given below is one T cell receptor (beta chain) in context. Antigen: not known. As part of library construction, unique molecular identifiers were attached to individual cDNA molecules. Via MiXCR, TCRdb re-called the 5' RACE reads, giving one row per CDR3 protein. In the table there are some 30,000 distinct CDR3 sequences, approximately 5.4% of which are singletons. This entry comes from a study of early T cells in non-severe SARS-CoV-2 infection. About the study: Sequenced material consisted of bulk RNA (from unsorted whole blood), and chains were unpaired.

Study-wide results and caveats: Anti-spike CD8 responses were favored by VDJdb matching, which missed private and CD4 specificities.

Germline loops: CDR1 DFQATT, CDR2 SNEGSKA (reference sequence). V was pared by 0 bases and J by 1 base, with 7 bases between. CDR3 size: 13 residues. Sample: whole blood. The chain recombines TRBV20-1 with TRBJ2-7, with no clear D. This TCR derives from an adult who was a healthcare worker with PCR-confirmed SARS-CoV-2 infection or an uninfected control (not recorded which). CDR3 DNA: TGCAGTGCTAGAGAGGCCACTTCCTACGAGCAGTACTTC. Amino acid sequence: CSAREATSYEQYF.